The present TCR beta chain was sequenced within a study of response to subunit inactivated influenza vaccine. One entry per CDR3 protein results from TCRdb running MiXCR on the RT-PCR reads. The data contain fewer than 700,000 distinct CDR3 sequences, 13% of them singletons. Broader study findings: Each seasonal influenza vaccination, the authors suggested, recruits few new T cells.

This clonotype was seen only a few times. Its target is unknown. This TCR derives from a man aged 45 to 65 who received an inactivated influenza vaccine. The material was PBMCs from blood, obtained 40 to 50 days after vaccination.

CDR3 nucleotides: TGTGCCAGCACCGGGCAGCTCACAGATACGCAGTATTTT. Protein product: CASTGQLTDTQYF. This sequence joins TRBV7-2 and TRBJ2-3; D remains unclear. The germline V gene has CDR1 SGHTA and CDR2 FQGNSA. The CDR3 is made up of 13 amino acids. Trimming took off 7 bases at V and 2 bases at J, with 10 bases between the two ends.